The 20 T cell receptor beta chains in this list originate from one sample, sequenced in a study of blood T cells in healthy people across ages. The authors ran a second PCR of about 7 to 11 cycles using a sample-barcoded 5' primer and a J-beta primer mix. TCRdb used MiXCR to reprocess the 5' RACE reads, holding one entry per CDR3 protein. This table holds fewer than 1.5 million distinct CDR3 sequences, 40% to 50% found once. The sample taken for sequencing was blood. The receptors were gathered from a woman aged 18-29 years in good health.

Here the CDR3 DNA reads TGCAGTGCTAGAGGGGCTCGGGGGGGCACAGATACGCAGTATTTT. It is translated as CSARGARGGTDTQYF. The rearrangement joins TRBV20-1 to TRBJ2-3; the match to TRBD2 covers 7 bases. The CDR3 contains 15 residues. After removal of 1 base from V and 1 base from J, the junction contained 5 bases not matched to a gene. Germline values: CDR1 DFQATT, CDR2 SNEGSKA (reference sequence).

This clonotype was found many times. The V and J genes are TRBV10-3 and TRBJ2-1, with 9 bases aligning to TRBD2. The CDR3 spans 14 residues. The germline gives CDR1 ENHRY, CDR2 SYGVKD. Trimming cost V 4 bases and J 5 bases; bases outside gene matches: 3. Here the CDR3 DNA reads TGTGCCATCAGTGGACTAGCGGAAGACAATGAGCAGTTCTTC. Amino acid sequence: CAISGLAEDNEQFF.

The CDR3 region has the DNA TGTGCCAGCAGCTTAATCGGCGCGACCTACCAAGAGACCCAGTTCTTC. It yields the protein CASSLIGATYQETQFF. The gene calls are TRBV7-9 and TRBJ2-5; D unclear. TRBJ2-1 matches the DNA end more closely, so the J call is doubtful. The CDR3 runs to 16 residues. CDR1 and CDR2 from the germline V gene are SEHNR and FQNEAQ (reference sequence).

The chain carries TRBV7-2 and TRBJ2-1; 9 bases align to TRBD1. The CDR3 contains 15 residues. Germline trimming cut 5 bases from V and 6 bases from J; bases unmatched to any gene: 8. CDR1 is SGHTA and CDR2 is FQGNSA in the germline V gene. The chain's CDR3 is CASSDWDREVNEQFF. CDR3 DNA: TGTGCCAGCAGCGACTGGGACAGGGAGGTCAATGAGCAGTTCTTC.

This chain's CDR3 is CASSLGGGASKVSVQYF. The DNA for the CDR3 is TGTGCCAGCAGCTTAGGAGGAGGGGCTAGCAAGGTTTCAGTGCAGTACTTC. This sequence joins TRBV7-2 and TRBJ2-5, with a weak D call TRBD2 (6 bases). V was clipped by 1 base and J by 11 bases, with 26 bases between them. The CDR3 sequence is 17 residues long. Germline values: CDR1 SGHTA, CDR2 FQGNSA.

J is TRBJ2-5 and V is TRBV24-1; D is possibly TRBD1 (5 bases). Germline CDR1 and CDR2: KGHDR and SFDVKD. CDR3 length equals 15 residues. Trimming shortened V by 0 bases and J by 5 bases, and 12 bases separated the two germline ends. The CDR3 nucleotides are TGTGCCACCAGTGATTTGACCCCCGCAGGGGAGACCCAGTACTTC. It specifies CATSDLTPAGETQYF.

This rearrangement joins TRBV29-1 to TRBJ2-1, with TRBD2 matching over 7 bases. V dropped 6 bases and J dropped 0; count of bases not matched to a gene: 8. This CDR3 comprises 15 residues. Germline values: CDR1 SQVTM, CDR2 ANQGSEA. As DNA, the CDR3 is TGCAGCGTCGAGACTAGCCTGAGCTCCTACAATGAGCAGTTCTTC. Its protein product is CSVETSLSSYNEQFF.

The chain couples TRBV20-1 to TRBJ2-5; D is possibly TRBD1 or TRBD2 (5 bases each). V shed 0 bases and J shed 11 bases, with 16 bases lying between them. The CDR3 totals 13 residues. From germline, CDR1 is DFQATT and CDR2 SNEGSKA (reference sequence). CDR3 residues: CSARDLGVNEQYF. The CDR3 DNA sequence: TGCAGTGCTAGAGATTTGGGGGTCAATGAGCAGTACTTC.

V and J are TRBV12-3 or TRBV12-4 and TRBJ1-1, with unresolved D. The CDR3 has 16 residues. V shed 4 bases and J shed 5 bases, with 20 bases lying between them. This CDR3 is CASSSDVRIWGTEAFF. The DNA for the CDR3 is TGTGCCAGCAGTTCCGATGTACGGATCTGGGGAACTGAAGCTTTCTTT.

This clonotype was seen a handful of times. This sequence joins TRBV5-1 and TRBJ2-5; TRBD1 matches 7 bases. Germline assignment: CDR1 SGHRS and CDR2 YFSETQ. This CDR3 comprises 15 residues. V shed 4 bases, J shed 1 base, and the junction held 7 bases outside the gene matches. The CDR3 sequence is CASSQTGATQETQYF. DNA of the CDR3: TGCGCCAGCAGCCAAACAGGGGCTACCCAAGAGACCCAGTACTTC.

The rearrangement joins TRBV5-1 to TRBJ1-2; possibly TRBD1 for D (6 bases). Germline CDR1 is SGHRS and CDR2 is YFSETQ. The ends were cut back, 0 bases at V and 6 bases at J, with 12 bases in the middle. The CDR3 loop spans 14 amino acids. For the CDR3, the DNA is TGCGCCAGCAGCTTGGGCCGGGGGGCGGATGGCTACACCTTC. Translating gives CASSLGRGADGYTF.

In its sample, this clonotype was seen a few times. The chain joins TRBV9 to TRBJ1-4, with D unresolved. Trimming took off 4 bases at V and 5 bases at J, with 18 bases between the two ends. CDR3 size: 16 residues. Germline V gives CDR1 SGDLS, CDR2 YYNGEE. The CDR3 DNA is TGTGCCAGCAGCCCGGGGTCGGACGCCGAGAATGAAAAACTGTTTTTT. Translating it yields CASSPGSDAENEKLFF.

This clonotype was seen just once. The rearrangement uses TRBV9 and TRBJ2-5; D could derive from TRBD1 or TRBD2 (6 bases each). Germline lookup yields CDR1 SGDLS and CDR2 YYNGEE. V lost 2 bases and J 11 bases, leaving 19 bases between the germline ends. CDR3 length: 14 residues. The CDR3 DNA is TGTGCCAGCAGCGTGGGGGCGCGGGGCGATGAGCAGTACTTC. Amino acids: CASSVGARGDEQYF.

The chain recombines TRBV29-1 with TRBJ1-2; D may be TRBD1 (5 bases). Germline V gene data show CDR1 as SQVTM and CDR2 as ANQGSEA. V lost 5 bases and J lost 5, with 9 bases in between. This CDR3 has 11 residues. The CDR3 DNA reads TGCAGCGTTATGGGGGGGTATGGCTACACCTTC. It specifies CSVMGGYGYTF.

This chain connects TRBV12-3 or TRBV12-4 to TRBJ2-5; D is unclear. The CDR3 runs to 16 residues. V lost 7 bases, J lost 11 bases, and 29 bases lay in between. CDR3 in DNA: TGTGCCAGCATTCGCCTCGTTACCGGGTCACCCAATGAGCAGTACTTC. Its translation: CASIRLVTGSPNEQYF.

The J gene is TRBJ2-5, the V gene TRBV6-5; 11 nucleotides align to TRBD2. This CDR3 has 14 amino acids. Germline V CDR1 and CDR2: MNHEY, SVGAGI. V was clipped by 5 bases and J by 3 bases; unmatched bases: 2. Here the CDR3 DNA reads TGTGCCAGCAGTGCGACTAGCGGGGAAGAGACCCAGTACTTC. Translating it yields CASSATSGEETQYF.

This clonotype was seen a handful of times. The J gene is TRBJ2-3, the V gene TRBV5-1, with D possibly being TRBD1 (6 bases). The CDR3 loop spans 14 amino acids. The V end lost 6 bases, the J end lost 4 bases, and 15 bases lay between the germline ends. Germline CDR1 is SGHRS and CDR2 is YFSETQ. The CDR3 region is CASNSQGYSDTQYF. CDR3 nucleotides: TGCGCCAGCAATAGTCAGGGGTACTCAGATACGCAGTATTTT.

CDR3 region: CASSLGTGGYEQFF. The CDR3 DNA is TGTGCCAGCAGCTTAGGAACAGGAGGCTACGAGCAGTTCTTC. This chain links TRBV7-9 with TRBJ2-1, with D perhaps assigned TRBD1 or TRBD2 (5 bases each). The CDR3 is 14 amino acids. V shed 1 base and J shed 10 bases, with 14 bases lying between them. Per germline, CDR1 SEHNR and CDR2 FQNEAQ (reference sequence).

This clonotype came up a few times. The chain joins TRBV27 to TRBJ2-3; 12 bases match TRBD2. The CDR3 has 17 amino acids. The germline V gene encodes CDR1 MNHEY and CDR2 SMNVEV (reference sequence). J gave up 2 bases and V 5 bases, and 8 bases lay outside the gene matches. CDR3 in DNA: TGTGCCAGCAGTCCTCCGACTAGCGGGAGTCTCACAGATACGCAGTATTTT. Its protein is CASSPPTSGSLTDTQYF.

The J gene is TRBJ1-2, the V gene TRBV12-3 or TRBV12-4, with D unclear. V was pared by 3 bases and J by 8 bases, with 10 bases between. This CDR3 has 12 residues. CDR3 loop: CASSFAGSGYTF. The CDR3 nucleotides read TGTGCCAGCAGTTTTGCGGGATCGGGCTACACCTTC.